The source of this T cell receptor beta chain is a study of cytotoxic CD8 clonotypes in ibrutinib-treated CLL. Study-level information: Complete response was seen in 2 patients and partial in roughly 25; roughly 12 progressed and roughly 15 stayed remitted after a median approximately 70 months. Findings of the study overall: Under treatment, the uncommon public clonotypes either contracted or remained stable. An increase in clonality occurred at ibrutinib response, followed by a return toward baseline at progression. Baseline clonality, above age-matched healthy donor levels, tracked circulating CD8+ T-cell counts.

Only in-frame clones appear in the TCRdb table, and some are missing; sequencing was by immunoSEQ multiplex PCR. The sample has more than 300,000 clones, roughly 80% seen once; the top ten hold roughly 6.3%. Germline assignment: CDR1 KGHSH and CDR2 LQKENI. The CDR3 is 14 residues long. Trimming cost V 4 bases and J 2 bases, with 10 bases left between them. A word on this clone: Its antigen is as yet unknown.

This sequence joins TRBV18 and TRBJ2-3; no definite D call. This clonotype originated in a human donor with chronic lymphocytic leukemia. The sample consisted of PBMCs, taken before ibrutinib treatment. The chain's CDR3 is CASSRDSYTDTQYF. For the CDR3, the DNA is TGTGCCAGCTCACGTGACTCCTACACAGATACGCAGTATTTT.